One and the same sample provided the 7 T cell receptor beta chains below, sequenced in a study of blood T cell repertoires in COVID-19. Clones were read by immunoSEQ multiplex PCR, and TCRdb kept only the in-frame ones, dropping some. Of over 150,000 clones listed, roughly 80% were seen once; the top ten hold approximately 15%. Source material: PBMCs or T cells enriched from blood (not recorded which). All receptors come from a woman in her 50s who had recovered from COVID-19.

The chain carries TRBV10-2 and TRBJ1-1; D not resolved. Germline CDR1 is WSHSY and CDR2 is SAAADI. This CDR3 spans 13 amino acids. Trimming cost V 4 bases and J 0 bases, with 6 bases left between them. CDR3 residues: CASSVAVNTEAFF. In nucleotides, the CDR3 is TGCGCCAGCAGTGTAGCAGTGAACACTGAAGCTTTCTTT.

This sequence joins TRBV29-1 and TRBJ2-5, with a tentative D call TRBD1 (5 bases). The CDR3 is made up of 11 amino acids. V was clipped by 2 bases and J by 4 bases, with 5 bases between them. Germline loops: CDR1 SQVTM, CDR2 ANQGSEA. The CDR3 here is CSVERGETQYF. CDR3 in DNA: TGCAGCGTTGAAAGGGGAGAGACCCAGTACTTC.

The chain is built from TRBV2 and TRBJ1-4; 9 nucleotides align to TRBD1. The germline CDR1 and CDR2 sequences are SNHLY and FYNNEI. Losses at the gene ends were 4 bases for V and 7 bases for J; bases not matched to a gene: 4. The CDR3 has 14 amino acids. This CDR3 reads CASSARTGVEKLFF. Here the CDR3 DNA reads TGTGCCAGCAGTGCTCGGACAGGGGTTGAAAAACTGTTTTTT.

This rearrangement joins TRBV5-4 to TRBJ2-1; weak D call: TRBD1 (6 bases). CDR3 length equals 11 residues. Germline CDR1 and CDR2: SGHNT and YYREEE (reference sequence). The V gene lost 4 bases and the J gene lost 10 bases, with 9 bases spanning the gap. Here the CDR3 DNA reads TGTGCCAGCAGCATTGACAGGGAGCAGTTCTTC. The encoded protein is CASSIDREQFF.

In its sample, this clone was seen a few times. The CDR3 region has the DNA TGTGCCAGCAGTGACATGGCAGGGAACGGCTACACCTTC. Translating gives CASSDMAGNGYTF. The chain couples TRBV6-4 to TRBJ1-2; weak D call: TRBD1 (5 bases). CDR1 MRHNA and CDR2 SNTAGT come from the germline V gene. V lost 2 bases and J lost 8, with 12 bases in between. CDR3 length: 13 amino acids.

The DNA of the CDR3 is TGCAGCGTTATTGCGGGTATAAGCTCCTACAATGAGCAGTTCTTC. Protein sequence: CSVIAGISSYNEQFF. The J gene is TRBJ2-1, the V gene TRBV29-1; tentatively, D is TRBD2 (5 bases). The CDR3 length is 15 residues. The V and J ends lost 5 bases and 0 bases respectively, with 14 bases between them. Germline values: CDR1 SQVTM, CDR2 ANQGSEA.

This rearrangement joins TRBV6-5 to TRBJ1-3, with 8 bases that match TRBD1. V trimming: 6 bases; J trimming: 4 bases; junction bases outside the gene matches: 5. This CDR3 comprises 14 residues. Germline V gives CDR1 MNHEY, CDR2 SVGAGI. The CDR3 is CASRTTGEGNTIYF. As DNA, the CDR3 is TGTGCCAGCAGGACGACAGGGGAGGGAAACACCATATATTTT.